The present T cell receptor (beta chain) was sequenced within a study of blood T cell repertoires in COVID-19 (dated by TCRdb to the early 2020s). In the study overall: Collaborator samples came from the United States, Italy and Spain and covered acute and convalescent phases of COVID-19. The prospective study material was composed of cDNA or gDNA derived from T cells, B-cell-depleted T cells, or PBMCs. Subjects who had been exposed to COVID-19, were actively infected with it, or had recovered from it provided the deeply sampled blood TCRbeta repertoires that made up the dataset. The repertoires were released in a freely available public database meant as a resource for research on the immune response to SARS-CoV-2. Samples were obtained from the ongoing ImmuneRACE study (first 160 participants) and from 950 to 1,500 subjects provided by 6 global collaborators. The sample metadata nearly always contained a de-identified subject ID, COVID-19 status, age in years and sex. Where available, HLA class I and class II types were taken from metadata supplied by the sample provider and were not determined by assay-based typing. On the study overall, not on this receptor specifically: Clinical and demographic metadata were provided uncurated, with the amount varying by source and participant.

To note about this clone: Its antigen has not been determined. No much larger clone is present one base from it, and per-base qualities are unavailable.

In the prospective study, participants were roughly 18 to 89 years old, resided in under 30 geographic areas of the United States, and were enrolled through a virtual design. In the prospective study, cohorts were assigned on the basis of participant-reported clinical history obtained from a screening survey and a study questionnaire. Exposed participants had been in contact with someone with a PCR-confirmed or clinician-diagnosed COVID-19 case within 2 weeks of study entry. Each participant in the prospective study had whole blood, serum and a nasopharyngeal or oropharyngeal swab collected by mobile phlebotomists. Prospective study participants could optionally give additional blood draws and questionnaires over a roughly 2-month period. Blood samples from the prospective study were shipped frozen or at room temperature prior to DNA extraction. The immunoSEQ Assay, a bias-controlled multiplex PCR, was used to amplify TCRbeta CDR3 regions from genomic DNA. Per the source publication's procedure: The number of nucleated cells in each sample was estimated by amplification of reference gene primers within the assay. Sequence reads were collapsed and filtered to measure the absolute abundance of every unique TCRbeta CDR3 rearrangement. For each sample, productive Simpson clonality was calculated by taking the square root of Simpson's diversity index across productive rearrangements. This immuneACCESS table, as held by TCRdb, lists in-frame sequences with V and J called but not all clones. Of the missing ones, under half trace to an unresolved V gene in checked studies; the others have no known cause. V, J and clone size were drawn from that table, and D and trimming were deduced from the DNA. Within this sample are some 290,000 clones, with over 90% of them counted one time only. Of the sample, roughly 3.9% falls within the top ten clones.

V sheds 5 bases and J sheds 5 bases, leaving 4 bases between their ends. CDR1 and CDR2 were assigned from the germline V gene as MNHEY and SVGAGI. There are 11 amino acids in the CDR3, from cysteine to phenylalanine inclusive. Kept here is only the CDR3 DNA, which spans 33 bases and is read in frame from base 1. Material for sequencing was PBMCs or T cells enriched from blood (not recorded which). This TCR came from a woman aged 25-40 years who had been exposed to COVID-19. The V gene is TRBV6-5 and the J gene is TRBJ1-5, with the D gene not confidently named. CDR3 protein: CASSLDQPQHF. The sequenced DNA: TGTGCCAGCAGTCTCGATCAGCCCCAGCATTTT.